The clone carrying this T cell receptor (beta chain) was found a few times. Its antigen is still unknown. Combining a sample-barcoded 5' primer with a J-beta primer mix, a second PCR ran for about 7 to 11 cycles. Every sample gave at least 2.5 million paired-end reads containing CDR3. From the 5' RACE reads, TCRdb called clonotypes with MiXCR, one entry per CDR3 protein. The sample lists approximately 350,000 distinct CDR3 sequences, 52% occurring once. The record originates from a study of blood T cells in healthy people across ages. Study-level information: Template switching retrieved approximately one barcoded beta molecule for each two T cells. Study-level findings and limits: Percentage of naive T cells showed a strong correlation with TCR beta diversity.

Per individual sample, total RNA of at least 5 micrograms was extracted. There are 17 residues in the CDR3. Per germline, CDR1 DFQATT and CDR2 SNEGSKA (reference sequence). V lost 1 base, J lost 2 bases, and 8 bases stayed unmatched. The sequence derives from a man in his 60s in good health. The V call is TRBV20-1, the J call TRBJ2-5, with 12 bases that match TRBD2. The sequenced material came from blood. The CDR3, as DNA: TGCAGTGCTAGAGGGGCCCTAGCGGGAGGGCAGCAAGAGACCCAGTACTTC. Residues: CSARGALAGGQQETQYF.